This T cell receptor (beta chain) appears in the sequencing data of a study of blood T cell repertoires in COVID-19. Looking at the study overall: Collection of acute and convalescent COVID-19 samples took place in the United States, Italy and Spain. The cDNA or gDNA used as material had been derived from T cells, B-cell-depleted T cells, or PBMCs.

Trimming removed 3 bases at V and 4 bases at J, with 7 bases between. This CDR3 has 13 residues. CDR1 and CDR2 (germline): SGHVS, FQNEAQ. Original handling: Reference gene primer amplification in the assay estimated nucleated cell counts. Libraries were prepared by immunoSEQ multiplex PCR; TCRdb keeps only in-frame clonotypes and omits some of them. Clone size and the V and J calls come from that table; the DNA yielded D and trimming. The sample consists of 85,000 to 90,000 clones, approximately 86% of them appearing once. The clonotype originates from an older man with active or convalescent COVID-19. The sample consisted of peripheral blood. The chain combines TRBV7-8 with TRBJ1-5; D perhaps matches TRBD1 (6 bases). CDR3 coding DNA: TGTGCCAGCAGCTTGGACAGAAATCAGCCCCAGCATTTT. This gives the protein CASSLDRNQPQHF.